The 30 T cell receptor beta chains below were found in one sample sequenced in a study of vaccination effects on CD4 cells after COVID-19. Some clones are missing from TCRdb's copy, which holds only in-frame ones; the method was immunoSEQ multiplex PCR. The data hold roughly 61,000 clones, with about four fifths observed a single time. Their recognized antigens are unknown. In the ViraFEST assay, antigen-specific CD4+ clonotypes were identified by expansion after peptide-pool stimulation. Subsequent to 10 days of culture, CD4+ T cells were isolated. The specimen comprised CD4+ T cells from PBMCs cultured with HCoV-229E spike peptides, sampled before COVID-19 vaccination. The receptors stem from a human donor who received a COVID-19 vaccine.

The V and J genes are TRBV21-1 and TRBJ2-5; no check of the table's D call, TRBD2, against the DNA was made. TRBV21-1 is noted as a pseudogene. The CDR3 has 16 amino acids. In DNA form, the CDR3 reads TGTGCCAGCAGCAAGACCCCGGGAGCGGGGGAAGAGACCCAGTACTTC. Its protein is CASSKTPGAGEETQYF.

The gene calls are TRBV29-1 and TRBJ1-2, with TRBD1 matching 11 bases. CDR1 is SQVTM, CDR2 ANQGSEA, per germline. This CDR3 region has 14 residues. V lost 6 bases and J lost 5; bases outside the gene matches: 8. The CDR3 protein is CSVADRGQIYGYTF. In DNA, the CDR3 is TGCAGCGTAGCGGACAGGGGGCAGATTTATGGCTACACCTTC.

The chain is built from TRBV7-2 and TRBJ2-3; weak D call: TRBD2 (5 bases). V dropped 2 bases and J dropped 3 bases, with 9 bases sitting between them. The CDR3 length is 14 residues. Germline V gene data show CDR1 as SGHTA and CDR2 as FQGNSA. The CDR3 is CASSLSGGTDTQYF. The CDR3 coding sequence is TGTGCCAGCAGCTTAAGCGGAGGTACAGATACGCAGTATTTT.

The CDR3 DNA is TGTGCCAGTAGTAAGGGACAGTTCTATGGCTACACCTTC. Encoded protein: CASSKGQFYGYTF. This chain links TRBV19 with TRBJ1-2; 7 bases fit TRBD1. The CDR3 extends over 13 amino acids. The V and J ends lost 4 bases and 4 bases, in that order; junction bases with no gene match: 3. CDR1 and CDR2 (germline): LNHDA, SQIVND (reference sequence).

This clone has only one observation. The gene calls are TRBV7-2 and TRBJ1-6; 9 bases are a match to TRBD1. The J segment lost 10 bases and the V segment lost 4 bases, leaving 8 bases of the junction unmatched. The CDR3 covers 15 residues. Germline V gene sequence: CDR1 SGHTA, CDR2 FQGNSA. DNA of the CDR3: TGTGCCAGCAGCTATACCGGGACAGGGAAATCACCCCTCCACTTT. Translating gives CASSYTGTGKSPLHF.

The chain combines TRBV10-3 with TRBJ1-2; unclear D gene. V shed 0 bases and J shed 6 bases, with 5 bases lying between them. Looked up from germline, CDR1 is ENHRY and CDR2 is SYGVKD. This CDR3 spans 12 amino acids. In DNA form, the CDR3 reads TGTGCCATCAGTGAGTCACAGAATGGCTACACCTTC. Its protein is CAISESQNGYTF.

This rearrangement joins TRBV29-1 to TRBJ2-3; TRBD2 matches at 9 bases. Unmatched junction bases numbered 4, after V lost 8 bases and J lost 1 base. Germline V gives CDR1 SQVTM, CDR2 ANQGSEA. This CDR3 comprises 13 residues. The CDR3 reads CSLRTSGTDTQYF. In DNA form, the CDR3 reads TGCAGCCTAAGGACTAGCGGCACAGATACGCAGTATTTT.

The J gene is TRBJ2-7, the V gene TRBV4-3, with 7 bases fitting TRBD1. Germline values: CDR1 LGHNA, CDR2 YSLEER. The CDR3 spans 18 residues. V trimming: 0 bases; J trimming: 0 bases; junction bases outside the gene matches: 11. CDR3 nucleotide sequence: TGCGCCAGCAGCCAAGACCCCCGCTTGGCAGGGGGCTCCTACGAGCAGTACGTC. It specifies CASSQDPRLAGGSYEQYV.

The rearrangement uses TRBV4-1 and TRBJ2-2; maybe TRBD1 (8 bases). With 4 bases removed from V and 4 bases from J, the gap between germline ends came to 13 bases. CDR3 size: 15 residues. Germline V CDR1 and CDR2: MGHRA, YSYEKL. CDR3 region: CASSLTGGVTGELFF. The CDR3 region has the DNA TGCGCCAGCAGCCTCACAGGGGGGGTCACCGGGGAGCTGTTTTTT.

The rearrangement joins TRBV24-1 to TRBJ2-3; TRBD2 aligns across 13 bases. The CDR3 extends over 20 amino acids. Per germline, CDR1 KGHDR and CDR2 SFDVKD. V trimming: 4 bases; J trimming: 2 bases; junction bases outside the gene matches: 14. The CDR3 sequence is CATSDSTPRLAGGITDTQYF. DNA for the CDR3: TGTGCCACCAGTGACTCTACCCCAAGACTAGCGGGGGGTATCACAGATACGCAGTATTTT.

This clone was counted only a few times. V is TRBV27 and J is TRBJ1-2, with D unclear. V dropped 6 bases and J dropped 8 bases, with 16 bases sitting between them. This CDR3 has 13 residues. Germline values: CDR1 MNHEY, CDR2 SMNVEV (reference sequence). CDR3 DNA: TGTGCCAGCAGAAAGCCGGGTGTTTGGGGCTACACCTTC. It codes for CASRKPGVWGYTF.

This clone appeared a few times. The gene calls are TRBV5-1 and TRBJ2-7; 9 nucleotides match TRBD1. V shed 4 bases and J 7 bases; nucleotides not matched to a gene: 9. Per the germline V gene, CDR1 is SGHRS and CDR2 is YFSETQ. The CDR3 is 14 residues long. The CDR3 region has the DNA TGCGCCAGCAGCCTAGGGGACAGGGAAGGTGAGCAGTACGTC. Translated, it gives CASSLGDREGEQYV.

V usage is TRBV19 and J usage is TRBJ2-3; 14 nucleotides agree with TRBD2. The V and J ends lost 5 bases and 8 bases, in that order; junction bases with no gene match: 6. There are 15 residues in the CDR3. The germline gives CDR1 LNHDA, CDR2 SQIVND (reference sequence). CDR3 protein: CASSPTSGGAGTQYF. The CDR3 coding sequence is TGTGCCAGTAGTCCGACTAGCGGGGGGGCCGGTACGCAGTATTTT.

This clone has a handful of counts. The V call is TRBV2, the J call TRBJ2-1, with unresolved D. The CDR3 loop spans 15 amino acids. Trimming cost V 4 bases and J 0 bases, with 10 bases left between them. Germline-derived CDR1 and CDR2 are SNHLY and FYNNEI. The CDR3 here is CASSVDGSSYNEQFF. The CDR3 nucleotides are TGTGCCAGCAGTGTGGACGGCAGCTCCTACAATGAGCAGTTCTTC.

This chain joins TRBV24-1 and TRBJ2-5; TRBD1 matches at 7 bases. CDR1 is KGHDR, CDR2 SFDVKD, per germline. V lost 5 bases to trimming and J lost 5 bases; unmatched junction nucleotides: 4. This CDR3 is 13 amino acids long. The CDR3 loop is CATSGRGWETQYF. Written as DNA, the CDR3 is TGTGCCACCAGTGGCAGGGGGTGGGAGACCCAGTACTTC.

V gene TRBV6-5 combines with J gene TRBJ1-1; D is unclear. There are 13 residues in the CDR3. Per the germline V gene, CDR1 is MNHEY and CDR2 is SVGAGI. The V and J ends lost 7 bases and 6 bases respectively, with 15 bases between them. CDR3 DNA sequence: TGTGCCAGCATTTGGGTTACGATTGCTGAAGCTTTCTTT. Its translation: CASIWVTIAEAFF.

The genes are TRBV14 and TRBJ1-1, with 9 bases that match TRBD1. V shed 4 bases and J 11 bases; nucleotides not matched to a gene: 14. The germline V gene has CDR1 SGHDN and CDR2 FVKESK. This CDR3 contains 15 residues. This CDR3 reads CASSRQGGVIGEAFF. CDR3 nucleotides: TGTGCCAGCAGCCGACAGGGGGGAGTTATAGGCGAGGCTTTCTTT.

The chain is built from TRBV7-2 and TRBJ2-5, with 15 nucleotides matching TRBD2. V was pared by 5 bases and J by 2 bases, with 6 bases of the junction left unmatched. CDR1 SGHTA and CDR2 FQGNSA come from the germline V gene. This CDR3 spans 17 amino acids. CDR3: CASSPPGLAGGQETQYF. In DNA, the CDR3 is TGTGCCAGCAGCCCACCGGGACTAGCGGGGGGACAAGAGACCCAGTACTTC. Full variable domain (outside the CDR3, taken from reference TRBV7-2 and TRBJ2-5): GAGVSQSPSNKVTEKGKDVELRCDPISGHTALYWYRQSLGQGLEFLIYFQGNSAPDKSGLPSDRFSAERTGGSVSTLTIQRTQQEDSAVYLCASSPPGLAGGQETQYFGPGTRLLVL.

The chain uses TRBV5-1 and TRBJ2-2; D is possibly TRBD2 (5 bases). The ends were cut back, 2 bases at V and 4 bases at J, with 15 bases in the middle. From germline, CDR1 is SGHRS and CDR2 YFSETQ. The CDR3 is 16 amino acids. CDR3 sequence reads: CASSLGGGVITGELFF. CDR3 sequence (DNA): TGCGCCAGCAGCTTAGGAGGTGGGGTCATCACCGGGGAGCTGTTTTTT.

This clone was observed a handful of times. The chain uses TRBV5-1 and TRBJ1-1; TRBD1 aligns across 8 bases. Germline CDR1 SGHRS, CDR2 YFSETQ. CDR3 length equals 17 residues. V gave up 6 bases and J gave up 0 bases; unmatched junction bases: 13. CDR3 region: CASTPGTGGTLNTEAFF. The CDR3, as DNA: TGCGCCAGCACTCCTGGGACAGGTGGGACTCTGAACACTGAAGCTTTCTTT. Full variable domain (remainder filled in from reference TRBV5-1 and TRBJ1-1): KAGVTQTPRYLIKTRGQQVTLSCSPISGHRSVSWYQQTPGQGLQFLFEYFSETQRNKGNFPGRFSGRQFSNSRSEMNVSTLELGDSALYLCASTPGTGGTLNTEAFFGQGTRLTVV.

This clone was observed a few times. The rearrangement uses TRBV30 and TRBJ1-6, with unresolved D. This CDR3 is 12 amino acids long. V dropped 5 bases and J dropped 12 bases, with 14 bases sitting between them. The V gene's germline CDR1 is GTSNPN and CDR2 SVGIG (reference sequence). This chain's CDR3 is CAWADSPEPLHF. The CDR3 DNA reads as TGTGCCTGGGCCGATTCCCCCGAACCCCTCCACTTT.

V is TRBV6-5 and J is TRBJ1-2; TRBD1 might be the D (6 bases). This CDR3 has 12 residues. V was clipped by 6 bases and J by 6 bases, with 11 bases between them. Germline-derived CDR1 and CDR2 are MNHEY and SVGAGI. CDR3 coding DNA: TGTGCCAGCAGCCGAGGGGGGCATGGCTACACCTTC. The encoded protein is CASSRGGHGYTF.

The rearrangement joins TRBV18 to TRBJ1-1; tentatively, D is TRBD1 (5 bases). The germline CDR1 and CDR2 sequences are KGHSH and LQKENI. V gave up 0 bases and J gave up 0 bases, with 11 bases separating them. This CDR3 has 16 residues. CDR3 bases: TGTGCCAGCTCACCACCGGGGACTATGATGAACACTGAAGCTTTCTTT. As protein: CASSPPGTMMNTEAFF.

This sequence joins TRBV6-5 and TRBJ1-4; 9 positions agree with TRBD1. The CDR3 extends over 14 amino acids. Losses at the gene ends were 4 bases for V and 3 bases for J; bases not matched to a gene: 0. Germline V gives CDR1 MNHEY, CDR2 SVGAGI. CDR3 coding DNA: TGTGCCAGCAGTTGGACAGGGGCTAATGAAAAACTGTTTTTT. Its protein product is CASSWTGANEKLFF.

The chain is built from TRBV27 and TRBJ2-5; D remains unclear. V lost 5 bases and J 4 bases, leaving 8 bases between the germline ends. Germline CDR1 MNHEY, CDR2 SMNVEV (reference sequence). The CDR3 runs to 12 residues. The CDR3 DNA sequence: TGTGCCAGCAGTCGAGACGTAGAGACCCAGTACTTC. Amino acids: CASSRDVETQYF.

The V call is TRBV6-2 or TRBV6-3, the J call TRBJ1-5; maybe TRBD1 (5 bases). The CDR3 is made up of 16 amino acids. V lost 5 bases, J lost 1 base, and 15 bases lay in between. From germline, CDR1 is MNHEY and CDR2 SVGEGT. In DNA form, the CDR3 reads TGTGCCAGCAGTGCGGGACCTCCGTTCAGCAATCAGCCCCAGCATTTT. Translation gives CASSAGPPFSNQPQHF.

This clone was seen just once. This chain joins TRBV9 and TRBJ1-2; D call uncertain. The germline gives CDR1 SGDLS, CDR2 YYNGEE. This CDR3 is 14 amino acids long. V lost 2 bases and J lost 8, with 16 bases in between. CDR3 coding DNA: TGTGCCAGCAGCGTTCAACAATTTGGAGGAGGCTACACCTTC. Translating it yields CASSVQQFGGGYTF.

The J gene is TRBJ1-2, the V gene TRBV24-1; 8 bases agree with TRBD1. In germline, CDR1 is KGHDR, CDR2 SFDVKD. V lost 3 bases and J lost 7; bases outside the gene matches: 12. The CDR3 is 16 amino acids. CDR3 DNA: TGTGCCACCAGTGATCCCCGACAGGGGCCCTCGGGTGGCTACACCTTC. Its translation: CATSDPRQGPSGGYTF.

The chain combines TRBV2 with TRBJ2-3; D remains ambiguous. With 4 bases removed from V and 7 bases from J, the gap between germline ends came to 9 bases. The germline gives CDR1 SNHLY, CDR2 FYNNEI. The CDR3 extends over 12 amino acids. The CDR3 loop is CASSGPQNTQYF. The CDR3 DNA is TGTGCCAGCAGTGGTCCCCAGAATACGCAGTATTTT.

This clone appeared a single time. This chain uses TRBV6-5 with TRBJ1-2; no reliable D call. The CDR3 length is 14 residues. From germline, CDR1 is MNHEY and CDR2 SVGAGI. V shed 0 bases and J shed 4 bases, with 9 bases lying between them. Here the CDR3 DNA reads TGTGCCAGCAGTTACTCGGCCGGAATCTATGGCTACACCTTC. It codes for CASSYSAGIYGYTF.